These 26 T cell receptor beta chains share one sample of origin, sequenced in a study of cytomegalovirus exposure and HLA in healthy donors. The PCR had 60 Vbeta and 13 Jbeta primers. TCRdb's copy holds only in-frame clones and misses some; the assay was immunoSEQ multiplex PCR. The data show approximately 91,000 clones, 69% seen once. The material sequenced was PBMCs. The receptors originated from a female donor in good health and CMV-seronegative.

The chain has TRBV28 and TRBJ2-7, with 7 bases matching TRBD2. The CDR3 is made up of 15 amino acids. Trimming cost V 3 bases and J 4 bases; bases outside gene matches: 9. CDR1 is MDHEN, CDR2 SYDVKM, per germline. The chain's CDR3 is CASSFITGREYEQYF. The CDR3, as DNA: TGTGCCAGCAGTTTTATTACGGGGAGGGAGTACGAGCAGTACTTC. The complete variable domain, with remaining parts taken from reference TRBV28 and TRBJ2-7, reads DVKVTQSSRYLVKRTGEKVFLECVQDMDHENMFWYRQDPGLGLRLIYFSYDVKMKEKGDIPEGYSVSREKKERFSLILESASTNQTSMYLCASSFITGREYEQYFGPGTRLTVT.

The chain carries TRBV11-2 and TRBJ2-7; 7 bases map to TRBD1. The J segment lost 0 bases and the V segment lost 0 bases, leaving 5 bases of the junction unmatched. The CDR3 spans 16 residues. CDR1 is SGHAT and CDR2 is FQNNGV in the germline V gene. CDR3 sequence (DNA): TGTGCCAGCAGCTTAGAATACCGACAGGGCTCCTACGAGCAGTACTTC. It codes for CASSLEYRQGSYEQYF.

The CDR3 bases are TGTGCCAGCAGCTTAGTAGGGAGACTAGCGGGAGGGCCGTACGAGCAGTACTTC. Amino acids: CASSLVGRLAGGPYEQYF. This chain links TRBV7-8 with TRBJ2-7, with 14 positions matching TRBD2. The CDR3 is 18 residues long. V lost 1 base and J lost 4; bases outside the gene matches: 9. Germline V gene data show CDR1 as SGHVS and CDR2 as FQNEAQ.

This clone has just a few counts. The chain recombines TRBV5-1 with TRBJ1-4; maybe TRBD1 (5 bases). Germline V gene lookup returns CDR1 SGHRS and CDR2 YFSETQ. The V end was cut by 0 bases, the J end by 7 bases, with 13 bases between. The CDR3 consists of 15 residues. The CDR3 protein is CASSLAGARGEKLFF. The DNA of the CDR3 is TGCGCCAGCAGCTTGGCTGGGGCGCGAGGTGAAAAACTGTTTTTT.

For the CDR3, the DNA is TGTGCCAGCAGCCAAGCCGGAGTGACTAGCGGTAGCACAGATACGCAGTATTTT. Its protein is CASSQAGVTSGSTDTQYF. The chain employs TRBV4-2 and TRBJ2-3; 9 nucleotides agree with TRBD2. The CDR3 is 18 amino acids. Germline assignment: CDR1 LGHNA and CDR2 YNFKEQ. V lost 1 base and J lost 0; bases outside the gene matches: 8.

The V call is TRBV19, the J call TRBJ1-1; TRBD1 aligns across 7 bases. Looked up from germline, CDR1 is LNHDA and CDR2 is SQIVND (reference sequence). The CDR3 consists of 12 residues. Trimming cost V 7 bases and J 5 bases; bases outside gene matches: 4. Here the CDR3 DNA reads TGTGCCAGTAAAATACAGGGGACTGAAGCTTTCTTT. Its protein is CASKIQGTEAFF. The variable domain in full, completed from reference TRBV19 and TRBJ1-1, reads DGGITQSPKYLFRKEGQNVTLSCEQNLNHDAMYWYRQDPGQGLRLIYYSQIVNDFQKGDIAEGYSVSREKKESFPLTVTSAQKNPTAFYLCASKIQGTEAFFGQGTRLTVV.

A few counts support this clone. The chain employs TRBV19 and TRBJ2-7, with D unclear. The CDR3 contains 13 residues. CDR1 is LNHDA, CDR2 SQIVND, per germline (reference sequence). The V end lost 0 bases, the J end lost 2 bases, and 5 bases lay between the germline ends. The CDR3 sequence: CASSIDRAYEQYF. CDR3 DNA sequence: TGTGCCAGTAGTATAGATCGGGCCTACGAGCAGTACTTC. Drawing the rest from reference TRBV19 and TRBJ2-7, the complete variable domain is DGGITQSPKYLFRKEGQNVTLSCEQNLNHDAMYWYRQDPGQGLRLIYYSQIVNDFQKGDIAEGYSVSREKKESFPLTVTSAQKNPTAFYLCASSIDRAYEQYFGPGTRLTVT.

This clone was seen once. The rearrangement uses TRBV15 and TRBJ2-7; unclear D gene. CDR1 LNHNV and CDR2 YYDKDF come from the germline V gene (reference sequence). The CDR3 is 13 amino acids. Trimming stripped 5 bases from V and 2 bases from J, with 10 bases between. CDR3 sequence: CATSPTHTYEQYF. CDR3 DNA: TGTGCCACCAGCCCAACACACACCTACGAGCAGTACTTC.

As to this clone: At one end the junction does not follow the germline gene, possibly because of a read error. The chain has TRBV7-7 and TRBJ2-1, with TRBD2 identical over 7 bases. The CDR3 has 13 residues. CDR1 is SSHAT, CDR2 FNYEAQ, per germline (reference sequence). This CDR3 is CASSSGTAQEQFF. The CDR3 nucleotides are TGTGCTAGCAGCAGCGGGACGGCCCAAGAGCAGTTCTTC. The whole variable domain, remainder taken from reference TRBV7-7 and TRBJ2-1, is GAGVSQSPRYKVTKRGQDVTLRCDPISSHATLYWYQQALGQGPEFLTYFNYEAQPDKSGLPSDRFSAERPEGSISTLTIQRTEQRDSAMYRCASSSGTAQEQFFGPGTRLTVL.

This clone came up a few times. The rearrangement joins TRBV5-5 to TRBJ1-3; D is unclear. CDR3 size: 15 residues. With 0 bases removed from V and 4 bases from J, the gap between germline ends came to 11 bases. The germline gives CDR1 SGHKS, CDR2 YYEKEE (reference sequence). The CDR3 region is CASSLAYIEGNTIYF. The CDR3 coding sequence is TGTGCCAGCAGCTTGGCCTATATTGAAGGAAACACCATATATTTT.

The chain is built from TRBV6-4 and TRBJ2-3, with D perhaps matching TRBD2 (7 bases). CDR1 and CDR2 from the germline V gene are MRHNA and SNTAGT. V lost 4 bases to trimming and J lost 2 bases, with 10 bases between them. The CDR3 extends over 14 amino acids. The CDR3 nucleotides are TGTGCCAGCAGTGTGGGGGGGGCCACAGATACGCAGTATTTT. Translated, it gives CASSVGGATDTQYF.

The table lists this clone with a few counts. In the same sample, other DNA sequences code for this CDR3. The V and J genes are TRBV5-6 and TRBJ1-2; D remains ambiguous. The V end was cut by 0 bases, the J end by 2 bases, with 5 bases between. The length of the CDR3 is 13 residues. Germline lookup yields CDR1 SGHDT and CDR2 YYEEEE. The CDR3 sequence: CASSLGANYGYTF. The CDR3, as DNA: TGTGCCAGCAGCTTGGGGGCCAACTATGGCTACACCTTC. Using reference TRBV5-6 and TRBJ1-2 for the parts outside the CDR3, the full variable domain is DAGVTQSPTHLIKTRGQQVTLRCSPKSGHDTVSWYQQALGQGPQFIFQYYEEEERQRGNFPDRFSGHQFPNYSSELNVNALLLGDSALYLCASSLGANYGYTFGSGTRLTVV.

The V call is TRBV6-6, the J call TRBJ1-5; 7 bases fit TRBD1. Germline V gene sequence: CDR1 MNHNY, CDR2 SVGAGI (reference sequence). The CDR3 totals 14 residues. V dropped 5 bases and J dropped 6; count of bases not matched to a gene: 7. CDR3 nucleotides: TGTGCCAGCAGTAACCCGACAGGGTCTCAGCCCCAGCATTTT. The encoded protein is CASSNPTGSQPQHF.

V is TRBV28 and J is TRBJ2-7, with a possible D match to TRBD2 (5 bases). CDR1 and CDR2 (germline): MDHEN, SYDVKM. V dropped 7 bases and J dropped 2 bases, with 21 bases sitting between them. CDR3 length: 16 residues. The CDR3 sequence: CASTPIPGNQPYEQYF. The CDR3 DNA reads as TGTGCCAGCACCCCTATCCCGGGGAACCAACCCTACGAGCAGTACTTC.

CDR3 region: CASSPGTSGRGGGEQFF. The CDR3 DNA is TGTGCCAGCAGCCCGGGGACTAGCGGGAGGGGGGGCGGTGAGCAGTTCTTC. V usage is TRBV5-4 and J usage is TRBJ2-1, with 16 bases fitting TRBD2. There are 17 residues in the CDR3. In germline, CDR1 is SGHNT, CDR2 YYREEE (reference sequence). V dropped 4 bases and J dropped 9; count of bases not matched to a gene: 10. Drawing the rest from reference TRBV5-4 and TRBJ2-1, the complete variable domain is ETGVTQSPTHLIKTRGQQVTLRCSSQSGHNTVSWYQQALGQGPQFIFQYYREEENGRGNFPPRFSGLQFPNYSSELNVNALELDDSALYLCASSPGTSGRGGGEQFFGPGTRLTVL.

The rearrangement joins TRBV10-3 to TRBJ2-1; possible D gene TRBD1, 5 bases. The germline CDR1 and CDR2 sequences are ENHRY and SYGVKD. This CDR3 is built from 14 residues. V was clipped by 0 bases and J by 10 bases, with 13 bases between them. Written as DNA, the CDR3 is TGTGCCATCAGTGAGTCCCCCAGGGAAATGGAGCAGTTCTTC. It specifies CAISESPREMEQFF.

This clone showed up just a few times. The CDR3 sequence is CASRRLGSNQPQHF. CDR3 DNA sequence: TGTGCCAGCCGAAGACTGGGTAGCAATCAGCCCCAGCATTTT. The rearrangement joins TRBV27 to TRBJ1-5, with D unclear. Germline CDR1 and CDR2: MNHEY and SMNVEV (reference sequence). The CDR3 is 14 residues long. V lost 8 bases to trimming and J lost 0 bases, with 11 bases between them.

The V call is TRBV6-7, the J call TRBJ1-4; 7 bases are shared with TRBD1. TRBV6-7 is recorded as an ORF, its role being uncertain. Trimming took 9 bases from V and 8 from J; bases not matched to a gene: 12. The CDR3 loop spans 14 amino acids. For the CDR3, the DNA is TGTGCCAGAGTTGGGACAGCTGGGTTAGAAAAACTGTTTTTT. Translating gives CARVGTAGLEKLFF.

The CDR3, as DNA: TGTGCTAGTGGTTTCGGGAGCGGCTACACCTTC. Protein product: CASGFGSGYTF. The V call is TRBV12-5, the J call TRBJ1-2; D is undetermined. The CDR3 is made up of 11 amino acids. V shed 3 bases and J shed 8 bases, with 7 bases lying between them. Germline V gene data show CDR1 as LGHNT and CDR2 as FRNRAP. The entire variable domain, with the rest obtained from reference TRBV12-5 and TRBJ1-2, is as follows: DARVTQTPRHKVTEMGQEVTMRCQPILGHNTVFWYRQTMMQGLELLAYFRNRAPLDDSGMPKDRFSAEMPDATLATLKIQPSEPRDSAVYFCASGFGSGYTFGSGTRLTVV.

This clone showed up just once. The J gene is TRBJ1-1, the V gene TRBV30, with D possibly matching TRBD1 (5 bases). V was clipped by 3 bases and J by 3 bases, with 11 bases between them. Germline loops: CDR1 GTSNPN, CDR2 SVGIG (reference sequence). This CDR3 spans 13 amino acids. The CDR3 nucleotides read TGTGCCTGGAGCCCAGGGAGGGACACTGAAGCTTTCTTT. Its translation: CAWSPGRDTEAFF.

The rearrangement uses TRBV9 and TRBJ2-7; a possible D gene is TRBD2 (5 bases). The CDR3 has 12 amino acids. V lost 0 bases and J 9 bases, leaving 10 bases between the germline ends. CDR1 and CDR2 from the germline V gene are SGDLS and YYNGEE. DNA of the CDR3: TGTGCCAGCAGCGTAGGGCCAGAGGGGCAGTACTTC. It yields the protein CASSVGPEGQYF.

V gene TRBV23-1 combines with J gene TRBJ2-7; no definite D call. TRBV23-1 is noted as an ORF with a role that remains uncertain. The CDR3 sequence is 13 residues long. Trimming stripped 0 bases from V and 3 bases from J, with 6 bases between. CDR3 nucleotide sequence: TGCGCCAGCAGTCAATCTCCCATCTACGAGCAGTACTTC. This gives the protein CASSQSPIYEQYF.

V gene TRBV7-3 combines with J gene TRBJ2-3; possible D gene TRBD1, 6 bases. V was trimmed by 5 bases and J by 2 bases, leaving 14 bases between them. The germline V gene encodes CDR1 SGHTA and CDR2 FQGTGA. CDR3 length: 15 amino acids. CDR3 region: CASSPSGAYTDTQYF. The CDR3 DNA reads TGTGCCAGCAGCCCCTCAGGGGCCTACACAGATACGCAGTATTTT.

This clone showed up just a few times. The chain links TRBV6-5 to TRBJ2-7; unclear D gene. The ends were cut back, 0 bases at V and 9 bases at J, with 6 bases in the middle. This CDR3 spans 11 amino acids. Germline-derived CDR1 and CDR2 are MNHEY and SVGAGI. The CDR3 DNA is TGTGCCAGCAGTTACTCGGGCTGGCAGTACTTC. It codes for CASSYSGWQYF.

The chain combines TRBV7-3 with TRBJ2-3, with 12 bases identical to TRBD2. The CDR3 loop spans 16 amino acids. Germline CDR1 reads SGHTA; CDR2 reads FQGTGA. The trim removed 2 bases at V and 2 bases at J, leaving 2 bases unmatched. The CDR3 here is CASSLGLAGPTDTQYF. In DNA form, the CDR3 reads TGTGCCAGCAGCTTAGGACTAGCGGGACCCACAGATACGCAGTATTTT.

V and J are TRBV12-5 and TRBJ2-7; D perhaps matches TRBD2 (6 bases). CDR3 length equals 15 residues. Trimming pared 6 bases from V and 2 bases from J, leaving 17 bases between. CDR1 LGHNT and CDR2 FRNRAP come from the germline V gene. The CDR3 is CASGLNRGGAYEQYF. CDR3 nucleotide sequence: TGTGCTAGTGGCCTAAATCGGGGAGGTGCCTACGAGCAGTACTTC.